The entry below gives a single T cell receptor (beta chain) sequence along with its context. These data originate in a study of blood T cell repertoires in COVID-19. Overall study: COVID-19 samples, acute and convalescent, were from the United States, Italy and Spain.

Original processing notes: For nucleated cells, counts were estimated from reference gene primer amplification. Generated by immunoSEQ multiplex PCR, the TCRdb table keeps only in-frame clones and is missing some. From that table come the V and J calls and clone size; the DNA was used to work out D and trimming. The sample lists more than 200,000 clones, 88% occurring once. This TCR derives from a man in his 70s with acute or convalescent COVID-19. The sequenced sample consisted of peripheral blood.

The DNA for the CDR3 is TGCAGTGCTAGTCCTGGGACAAAAAGAAACACCATATATTTT. The encoded protein is CSASPGTKRNTIYF. J is TRBJ1-3 and V is TRBV20-1, with D maybe TRBD1 (6 bases). This CDR3 has 14 amino acids. V was trimmed by 3 bases and J by 5 bases, leaving 14 bases between them. Germline lookup yields CDR1 DFQATT and CDR2 SNEGSKA (reference sequence).